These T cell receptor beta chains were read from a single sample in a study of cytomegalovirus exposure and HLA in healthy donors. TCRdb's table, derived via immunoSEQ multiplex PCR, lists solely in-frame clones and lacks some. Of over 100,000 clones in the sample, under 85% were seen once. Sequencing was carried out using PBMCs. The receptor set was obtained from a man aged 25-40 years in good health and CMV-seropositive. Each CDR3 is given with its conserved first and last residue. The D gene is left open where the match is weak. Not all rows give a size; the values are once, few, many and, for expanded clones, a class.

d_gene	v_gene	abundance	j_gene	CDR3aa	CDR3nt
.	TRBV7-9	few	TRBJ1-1	CASSFESTEAFF	TGTGCCAGCAGCTTTGAGAGCACTGAAGCTTTCTTT
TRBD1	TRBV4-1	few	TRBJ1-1	CASSHHFFADRGTEAFF	TGCGCCAGCAGCCACCATTTTTTCGCGGACAGGGGCACTGAAGCTTTCTTT
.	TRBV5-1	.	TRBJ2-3	CASSRAGDTDTQYF	TGCGCCAGCAGCCGGGCAGGGGACACAGATACGCAGTATTTT
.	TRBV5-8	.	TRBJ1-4	CASSLGASGAEKLFF	TGTGCCAGCAGCTTGGGGGCCTCAGGTGCGGAAAAACTGTTTTTT
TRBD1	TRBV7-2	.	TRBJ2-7	CASSLDDRTGLAYEQYF	TGTGCCAGCAGCTTAGATGACCGGACAGGGTTAGCCTACGAGCAGTACTTC
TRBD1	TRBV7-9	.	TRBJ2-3	CASIQSGTETSTDTQYF	TGTGCCAGCATCCAATCCGGGACAGAGACGAGCACAGATACGCAGTATTTT
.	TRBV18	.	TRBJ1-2	CASSPRSQSVYGYTF	TGTGCCAGCTCACCAAGATCGCAGTCCGTCTATGGCTACACCTTC
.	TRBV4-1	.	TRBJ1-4	CASSPGQYSSATNEKLFF	TGCGCCAGCAGCCCCGGACAGTACAGTTCGGCAACTAATGAAAAACTGTTTTTT
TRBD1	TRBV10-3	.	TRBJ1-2	CAVQGAGGYTF	TGTGCCGTCCAGGGGGCAGGAGGCTACACCTTC
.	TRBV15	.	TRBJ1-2	CATSRGGDYGYTF	TGTGCCACCAGCAGGGGGGGGGATTATGGCTACACCTTC
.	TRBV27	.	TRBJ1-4	CASWAGWGEKLFF	TGTGCCAGCTGGGCGGGGTGGGGTGAAAAACTGTTTTTT
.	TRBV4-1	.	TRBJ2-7	CASSQDSQAGTYEQYF	TGCGCCAGCAGCCAAGATAGTCAGGCGGGCACCTACGAGCAGTACTTC
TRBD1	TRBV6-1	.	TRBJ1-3	CASGQTGAGNTIYF	TGTGCCAGCGGGCAGACAGGGGCTGGAAACACCATATATTTT
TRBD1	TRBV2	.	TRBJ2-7	CASSGWDRGPGFF	TGTGCCAGCAGTGGGTGGGACAGGGGGCCGGGGTTCTTC
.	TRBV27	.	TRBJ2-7	CASKPTSSYEQYF	TGTGCCAGCAAACCGACTAGCTCCTACGAGCAGTACTTC
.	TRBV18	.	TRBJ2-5	CASSPGTGHETQYF	TGTGCCAGCTCCCCGGGAACGGGACACGAGACCCAGTACTTC
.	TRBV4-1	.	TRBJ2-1	CASSQETDTYNEQFF	TGCGCCAGCAGCCAAGAGACAGATACCTACAATGAGCAGTTCTTC
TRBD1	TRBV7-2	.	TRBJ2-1	CASSLRGTVYNEQFF	TGTGCCAGCAGCTTAAGGGGGACAGTTTACAATGAGCAGTTCTTC
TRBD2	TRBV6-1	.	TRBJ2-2	CASRVLAGGTGELFF	TGTGCCAGCAGAGTACTAGCGGGGGGCACCGGGGAGCTGTTTTTT
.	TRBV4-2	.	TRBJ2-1	CASSQLDSGNEQFF	TGTGCCAGCAGCCAACTGGACAGCGGCAATGAGCAGTTCTTC
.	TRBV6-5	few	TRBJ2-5	CASSPGQETQYF	TGTGCCAGCAGTCCAGGGCAAGAGACCCAGTACTTC
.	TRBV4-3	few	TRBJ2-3	CASSPNVEPTDTQYF	TGCGCCAGCAGCCCCAATGTAGAACCCACAGATACGCAGTATTTT
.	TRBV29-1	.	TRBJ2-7	CSVEGNEQYF	TGCAGCGTTGAAGGAAACGAGCAGTACTTC
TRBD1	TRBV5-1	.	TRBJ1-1	CASTWGTGRTNTEAFF	TGCGCCAGCACCTGGGGGACAGGGAGGACGAACACTGAAGCTTTCTTT
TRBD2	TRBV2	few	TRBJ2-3	CASRALAGPATDTQYF	TGTGCCAGCAGGGCCCTAGCGGGGCCTGCCACAGATACGCAGTATTTT
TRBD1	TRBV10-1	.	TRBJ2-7	CASSRDRVGEQYF	TGCGCCAGCAGCCGGGACAGGGTGGGCGAGCAGTACTTC
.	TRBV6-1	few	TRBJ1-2	CASSPRLDSHYGYTF	TGTGCCAGCAGCCCGAGATTGGACAGTCACTATGGCTACACCTTC